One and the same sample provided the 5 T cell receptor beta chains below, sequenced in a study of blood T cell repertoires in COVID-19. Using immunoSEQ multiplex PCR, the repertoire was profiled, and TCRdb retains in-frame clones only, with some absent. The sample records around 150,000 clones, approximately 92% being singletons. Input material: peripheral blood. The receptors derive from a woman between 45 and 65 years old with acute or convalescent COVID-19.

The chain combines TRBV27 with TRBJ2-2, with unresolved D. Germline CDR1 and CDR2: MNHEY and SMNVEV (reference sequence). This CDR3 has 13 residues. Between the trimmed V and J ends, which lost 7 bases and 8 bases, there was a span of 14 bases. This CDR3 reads CASKSANRGELFF. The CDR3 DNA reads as TGTGCCAGCAAGAGCGCAAATCGGGGGGAGCTGTTTTTT.

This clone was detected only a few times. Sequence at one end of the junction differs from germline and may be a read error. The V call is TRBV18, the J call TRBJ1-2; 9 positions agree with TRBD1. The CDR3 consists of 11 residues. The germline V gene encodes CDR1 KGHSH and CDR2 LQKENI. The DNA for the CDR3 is TGTGCCAGCTCACCTCCGGGACAGGGTGGCTTC. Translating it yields CASSPPGQGGF.

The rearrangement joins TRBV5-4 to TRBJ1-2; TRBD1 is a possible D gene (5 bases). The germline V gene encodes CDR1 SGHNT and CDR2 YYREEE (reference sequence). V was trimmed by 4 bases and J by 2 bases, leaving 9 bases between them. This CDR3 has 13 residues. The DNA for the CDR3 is TGTGCCAGCAGCCCGGGACTGAACTATGGCTACACCTTC. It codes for CASSPGLNYGYTF.

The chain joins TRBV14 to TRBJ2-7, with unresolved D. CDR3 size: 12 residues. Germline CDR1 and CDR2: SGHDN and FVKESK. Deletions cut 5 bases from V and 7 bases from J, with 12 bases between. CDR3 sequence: CASSISAVEQYF. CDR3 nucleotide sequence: TGTGCCAGCAGCATCTCGGCGGTTGAGCAGTACTTC.

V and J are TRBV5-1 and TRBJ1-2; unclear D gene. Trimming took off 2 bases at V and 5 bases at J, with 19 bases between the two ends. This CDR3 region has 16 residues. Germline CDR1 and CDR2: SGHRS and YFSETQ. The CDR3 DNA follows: TGCGCCAGCAGCTTAACGGAGGGTGGAGAAATATATGGCTACACCTTC. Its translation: CASSLTEGGEIYGYTF.